The 2 T cell receptor beta chains reported below all come from one sample, sequenced in a study of blood T cell repertoires in COVID-19. The data were produced by immunoSEQ multiplex PCR, yet TCRdb's version contains in-frame clones alone and is incomplete. The data contain roughly 38,000 clones, 65% to 75% of them singletons. The sequenced sample consisted of peripheral blood. The receptors were gathered from an older man with COVID-19, enrolled during active disease.

CDR3 amino acids: CASRASGSSGNTIYF. The CDR3, as DNA: TGTGCCAGCAGGGCCTCGGGGAGCTCTGGAAACACCATATATTTT. The chain combines TRBV6-6 with TRBJ1-3; D not resolved. The V gene lost 6 bases and the J gene lost 0 bases, with 12 bases spanning the gap. Germline CDR1 and CDR2: MNHNY and SVGAGI (reference sequence). The CDR3 covers 15 residues.

The CDR3 nucleotides read TGTGCCTGGAGTGTACTAAGGAGGAACAACGAGCAGTACTTC. It is translated as CAWSVLRRNNEQYF. The chain couples TRBV30 to TRBJ2-7; maybe TRBD2 (5 bases). CDR1 GTSNPN and CDR2 SVGIG come from the germline V gene (reference sequence). The CDR3 runs to 14 residues. V was clipped by 0 bases and J by 5 bases, with 14 bases between them.